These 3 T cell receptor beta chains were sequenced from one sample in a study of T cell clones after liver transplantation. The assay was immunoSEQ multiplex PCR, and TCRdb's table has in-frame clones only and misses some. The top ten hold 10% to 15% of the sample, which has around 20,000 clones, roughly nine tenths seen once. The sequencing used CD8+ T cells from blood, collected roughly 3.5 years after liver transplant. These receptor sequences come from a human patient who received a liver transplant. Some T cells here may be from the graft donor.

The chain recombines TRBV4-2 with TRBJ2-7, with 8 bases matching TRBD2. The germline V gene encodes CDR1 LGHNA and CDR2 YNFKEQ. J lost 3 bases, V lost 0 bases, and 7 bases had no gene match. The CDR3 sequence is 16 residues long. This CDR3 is CASSQDRTSGHYEQYF. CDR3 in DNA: TGTGCCAGCAGCCAAGATCGAACTAGCGGACACTACGAGCAGTACTTC.

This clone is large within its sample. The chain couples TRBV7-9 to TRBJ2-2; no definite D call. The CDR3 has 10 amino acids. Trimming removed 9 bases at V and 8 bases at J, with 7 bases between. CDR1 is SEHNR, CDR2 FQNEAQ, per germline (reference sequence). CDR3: CASFAGELFF. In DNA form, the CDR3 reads TGTGCCAGTTTCGCGGGGGAGCTGTTTTTT.

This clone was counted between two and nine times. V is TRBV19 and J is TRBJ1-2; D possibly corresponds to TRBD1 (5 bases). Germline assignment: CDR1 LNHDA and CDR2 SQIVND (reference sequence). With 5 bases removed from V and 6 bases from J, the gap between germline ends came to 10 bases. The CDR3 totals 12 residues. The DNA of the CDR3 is TGTGCCAGTAGTGGCAGGGTGAATGGCTACACCTTC. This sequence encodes CASSGRVNGYTF.